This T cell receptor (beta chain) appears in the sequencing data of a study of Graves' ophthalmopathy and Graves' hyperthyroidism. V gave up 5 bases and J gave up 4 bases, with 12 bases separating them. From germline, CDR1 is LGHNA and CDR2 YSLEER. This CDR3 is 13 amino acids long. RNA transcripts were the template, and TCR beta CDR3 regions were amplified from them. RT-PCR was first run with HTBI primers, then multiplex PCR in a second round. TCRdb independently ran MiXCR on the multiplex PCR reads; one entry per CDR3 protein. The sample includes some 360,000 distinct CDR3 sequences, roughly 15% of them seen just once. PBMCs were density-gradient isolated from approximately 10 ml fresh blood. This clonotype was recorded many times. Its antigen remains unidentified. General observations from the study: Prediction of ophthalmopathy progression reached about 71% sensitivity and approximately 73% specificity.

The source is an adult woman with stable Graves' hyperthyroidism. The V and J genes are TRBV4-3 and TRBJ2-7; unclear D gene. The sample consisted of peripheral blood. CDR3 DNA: TGCGCCAGCAGCAACCGGCCTGATTACGAGCAGTACTTC. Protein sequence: CASSNRPDYEQYF.